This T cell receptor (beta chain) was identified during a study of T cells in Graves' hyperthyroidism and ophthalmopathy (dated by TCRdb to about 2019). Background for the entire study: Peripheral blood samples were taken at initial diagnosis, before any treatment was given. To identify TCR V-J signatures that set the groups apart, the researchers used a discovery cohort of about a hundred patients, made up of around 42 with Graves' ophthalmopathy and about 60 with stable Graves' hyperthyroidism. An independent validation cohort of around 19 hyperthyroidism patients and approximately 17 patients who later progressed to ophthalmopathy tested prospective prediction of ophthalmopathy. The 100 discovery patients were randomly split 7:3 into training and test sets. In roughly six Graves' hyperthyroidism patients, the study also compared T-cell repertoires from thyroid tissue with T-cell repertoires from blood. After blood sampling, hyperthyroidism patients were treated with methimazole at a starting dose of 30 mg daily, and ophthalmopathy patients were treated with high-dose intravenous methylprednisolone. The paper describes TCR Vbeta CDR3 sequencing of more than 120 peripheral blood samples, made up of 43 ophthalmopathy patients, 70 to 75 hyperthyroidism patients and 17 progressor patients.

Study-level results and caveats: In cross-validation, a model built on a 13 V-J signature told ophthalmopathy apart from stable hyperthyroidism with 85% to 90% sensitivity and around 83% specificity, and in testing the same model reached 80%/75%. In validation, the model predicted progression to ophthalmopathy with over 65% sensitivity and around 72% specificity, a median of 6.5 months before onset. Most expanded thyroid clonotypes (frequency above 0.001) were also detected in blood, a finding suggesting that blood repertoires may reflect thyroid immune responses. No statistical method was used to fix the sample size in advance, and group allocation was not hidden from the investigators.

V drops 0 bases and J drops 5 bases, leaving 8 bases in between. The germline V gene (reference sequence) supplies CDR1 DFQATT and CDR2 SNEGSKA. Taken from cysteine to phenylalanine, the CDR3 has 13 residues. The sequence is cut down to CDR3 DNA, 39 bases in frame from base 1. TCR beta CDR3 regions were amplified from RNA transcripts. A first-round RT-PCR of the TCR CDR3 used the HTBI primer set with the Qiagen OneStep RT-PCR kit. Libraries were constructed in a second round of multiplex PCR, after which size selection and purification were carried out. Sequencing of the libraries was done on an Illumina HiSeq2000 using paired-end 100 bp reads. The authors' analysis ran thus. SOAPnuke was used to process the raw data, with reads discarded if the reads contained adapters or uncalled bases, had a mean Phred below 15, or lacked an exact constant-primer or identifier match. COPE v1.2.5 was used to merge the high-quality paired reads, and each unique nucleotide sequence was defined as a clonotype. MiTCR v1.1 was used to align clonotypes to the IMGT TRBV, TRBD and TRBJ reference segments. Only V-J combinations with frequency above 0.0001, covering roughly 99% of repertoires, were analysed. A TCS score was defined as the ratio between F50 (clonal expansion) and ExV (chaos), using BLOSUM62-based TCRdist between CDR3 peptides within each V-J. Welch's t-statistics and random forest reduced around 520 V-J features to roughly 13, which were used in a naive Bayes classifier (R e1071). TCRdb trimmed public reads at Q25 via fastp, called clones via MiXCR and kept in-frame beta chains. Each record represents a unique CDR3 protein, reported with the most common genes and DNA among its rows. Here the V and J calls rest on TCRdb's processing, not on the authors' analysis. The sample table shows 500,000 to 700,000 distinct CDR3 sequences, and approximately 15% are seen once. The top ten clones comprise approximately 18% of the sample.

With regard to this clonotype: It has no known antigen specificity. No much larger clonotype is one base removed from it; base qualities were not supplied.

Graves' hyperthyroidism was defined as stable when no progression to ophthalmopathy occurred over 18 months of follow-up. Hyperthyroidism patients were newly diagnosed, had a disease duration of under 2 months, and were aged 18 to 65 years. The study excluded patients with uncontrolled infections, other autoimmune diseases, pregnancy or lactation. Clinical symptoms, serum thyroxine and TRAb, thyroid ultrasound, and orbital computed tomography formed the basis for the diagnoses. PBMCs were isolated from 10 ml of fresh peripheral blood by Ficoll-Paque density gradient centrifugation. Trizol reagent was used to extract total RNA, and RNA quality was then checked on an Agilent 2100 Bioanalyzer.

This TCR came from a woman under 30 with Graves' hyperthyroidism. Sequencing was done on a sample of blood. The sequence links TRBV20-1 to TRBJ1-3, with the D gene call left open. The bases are TGCAGTGCTAGAGACTCTGAGAGAAACACCATATATTTT. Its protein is CSARDSERNTIYF.